This TCR beta chain appears in the sequencing data of a study of shared clonotypes between healthy human individuals. There are 15 residues in the CDR3. The germline V gene has CDR1 SGDLS and CDR2 YYNGEE. Trimming removed 0 bases from V and 4 bases from J; junction bases left unmatched: 5. Original handling: Junction-only sequences without quality scores came from ImmunoSEQ, so filtering differed. Profiled with immunoSEQ multiplex PCR; TCRdb holds only in-frame clones, not every one. Clone size and V and J calls were adopted from that table, with D and trimming inferred from the DNA. Of about 460,000 clones listed, over 60% are singletons.

The sequenced material came from PBMCs. This sequence joins TRBV9 and TRBJ2-7, with TRBD2 identical over 9 bases. The clonotype was recovered from a woman aged 40 to 55 in good health. Some clones in this sample may be carry-over from other donors' samples. CDR3 protein: CASSVGGSGSYEQYF. The DNA of the CDR3 is TGTGCCAGCAGCGTAGGTGGTAGCGGGAGTTACGAGCAGTACTTC.